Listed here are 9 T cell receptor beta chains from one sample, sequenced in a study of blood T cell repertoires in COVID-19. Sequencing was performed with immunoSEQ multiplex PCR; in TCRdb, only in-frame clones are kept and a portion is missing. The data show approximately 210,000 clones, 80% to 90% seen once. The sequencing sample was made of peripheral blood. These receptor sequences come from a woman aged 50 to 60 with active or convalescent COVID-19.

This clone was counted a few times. CDR3 in DNA: TGTGCCAGCAGTTTAGCAGGGGAGGGTGACAATGAGCAGTTCTTC. It translates to CASSLAGEGDNEQFF. The V call is TRBV28, the J call TRBJ2-1, with D perhaps matching TRBD2 (7 bases). Looked up from germline, CDR1 is MDHEN and CDR2 is SYDVKM. V gave up 2 bases and J gave up 5 bases, with 13 bases separating them. The CDR3 has 15 amino acids.

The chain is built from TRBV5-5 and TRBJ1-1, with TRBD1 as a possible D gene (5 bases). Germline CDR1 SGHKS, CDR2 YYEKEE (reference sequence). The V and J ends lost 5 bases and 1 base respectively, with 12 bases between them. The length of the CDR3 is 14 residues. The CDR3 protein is CASRTGVGNTEAFF. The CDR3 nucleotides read TGTGCCAGCAGGACGGGGGTAGGGAACACTGAAGCTTTCTTT.

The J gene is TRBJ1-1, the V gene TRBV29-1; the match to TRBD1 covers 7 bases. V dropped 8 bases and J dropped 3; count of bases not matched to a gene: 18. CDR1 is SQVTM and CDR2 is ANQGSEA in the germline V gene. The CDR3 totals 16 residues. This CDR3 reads CSPAGGGQPHHTEAFF. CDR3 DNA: TGCAGCCCGGCCGGGGGGGGACAGCCTCACCACACTGAAGCTTTCTTT.

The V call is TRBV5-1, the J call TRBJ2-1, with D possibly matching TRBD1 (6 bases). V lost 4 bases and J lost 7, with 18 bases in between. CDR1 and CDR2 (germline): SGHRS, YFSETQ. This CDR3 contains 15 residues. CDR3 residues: CASSPDSNVQNEQFF. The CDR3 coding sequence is TGCGCCAGCAGCCCGGACAGCAACGTACAGAATGAGCAGTTCTTC.

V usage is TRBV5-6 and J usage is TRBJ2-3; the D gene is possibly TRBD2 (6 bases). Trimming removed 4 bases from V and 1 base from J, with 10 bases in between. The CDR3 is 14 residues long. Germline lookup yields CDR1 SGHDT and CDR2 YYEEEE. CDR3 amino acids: CASSPTGGTDTQYF. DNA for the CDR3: TGTGCCAGCAGCCCCACGGGGGGCACAGATACGCAGTATTTT.

Here the CDR3 reads CATRERYTEAFF. The CDR3 DNA reads as TGTGCCACAAGAGAGCGTTACACTGAAGCTTTCTTT. The gene calls are TRBV6-5 and TRBJ1-1; no reliable D call. Germline V gene data show CDR1 as MNHEY and CDR2 as SVGAGI. Trimming pared 10 bases from V and 3 bases from J, leaving 12 bases between. The CDR3 length is 12 residues.

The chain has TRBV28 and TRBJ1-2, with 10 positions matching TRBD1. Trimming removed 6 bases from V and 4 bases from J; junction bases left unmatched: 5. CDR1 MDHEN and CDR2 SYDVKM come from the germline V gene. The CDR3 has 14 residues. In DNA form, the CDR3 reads TGTGCCAGCAGGACAGGGGGCCCAATCTATGGCTACACCTTC. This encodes CASRTGGPIYGYTF.

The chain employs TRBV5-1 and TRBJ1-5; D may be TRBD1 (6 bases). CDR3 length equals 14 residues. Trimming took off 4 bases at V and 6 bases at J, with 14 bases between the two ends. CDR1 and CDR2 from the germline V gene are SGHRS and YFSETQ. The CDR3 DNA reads TGCGCCAGCAGCGCCCACAGGGAGGGTCAGCCCCAGCATTTT. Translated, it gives CASSAHREGQPQHF.

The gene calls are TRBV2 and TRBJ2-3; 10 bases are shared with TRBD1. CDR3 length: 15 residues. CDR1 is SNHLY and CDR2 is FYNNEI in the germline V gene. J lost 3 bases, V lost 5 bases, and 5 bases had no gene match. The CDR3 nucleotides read TGTGCCAGCAGTTCCGGGACAGGGGTAACAGATACGCAGTATTTT. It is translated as CASSSGTGVTDTQYF.